The clone carrying this TCR beta chain was found many times. Its antigen remains unidentified. The study left out patients who had uncontrolled infection, other autoimmune disease, pregnancy or lactation. Thyroid ultrasound and orbital computed tomography, with clinical symptoms and serum thyroxine and TRAb, informed diagnoses. Approximately 10 ml of fresh peripheral blood supplied the PBMCs. This entry belongs to a study of T cells in Graves' hyperthyroidism and ophthalmopathy. Study outcomes and limitations: Stable hyperthyroidism and ophthalmopathy were separated using 13 V-J signatures.

Authors of the study amplified TCR beta CDR3 regions from RNA transcripts. TCR CDR3 underwent first-round RT-PCR with the HTBI primer set. TCRdb independently ran MiXCR on the multiplex PCR reads; one entry per CDR3 protein. Of hundreds of thousands of distinct CDR3 sequences detected, roughly 15% appear once; the ten largest clones hold about 3.5%. The trim removed 6 bases at V and 6 bases at J, leaving 4 bases unmatched. The CDR3 has 13 residues. Germline CDR1 SNHLY, CDR2 FYNNEI. The TCR originated in a woman aged 40 to 49 with Graves' ophthalmopathy. Sequencing was performed on blood. V gene TRBV2 combines with J gene TRBJ1-3; 8 nucleotides align to TRBD1. CDR3 nucleotide sequence: TGTGCCAGCAGCCTGGGACAGGCAAACACCATATATTTT. This codes for CASSLGQANTIYF. The variable domain in full, with the rest retrieved from reference TRBV2 and TRBJ1-3, is EPEVTQTPSHQVTQMGQEVILRCVPISNHLYFYWYRQILGQKVEFLVSFYNNEISEKSEIFDDQFSVERPDGSNFTLKIRSTKLEDSAMYFCASSLGQANTIYFGEGSWLTVV.